This is a list of T cell receptor beta chains from one sample in a study of T cells in Graves' hyperthyroidism and ophthalmopathy. TCRdb analysed the multiplex PCR reads with MiXCR anew, one entry per CDR3 protein. Of about 180,000 distinct CDR3 sequences listed, 15% to 20% were seen once; the top ten hold about 29%. Material for sequencing was blood. These TCRs come from a woman between 50 and 59 years old with Graves' hyperthyroidism. Both conserved end residues are part of each CDR3. The order of the fields is D gene, J gene, V gene, CDR3 protein. A D gene is named only where the DNA matches it firmly.

NA	TRBJ2-3	TRBV5-1	CASAWLGPTDTQYF
NA	TRBJ2-7	TRBV6-2/TRBV6-3	CASRVGPFSYEQYF
NA	TRBJ1-1	TRBV6-1	CASMGLRTEAFF
NA	TRBJ2-3	TRBV6-4	CASSDGGATDTQYF
TRBD1	TRBJ2-3	TRBV3-1	CASSPHGTGSTDTQYF
NA	TRBJ2-6	TRBV19	CASSITGLPSGANVLTF
TRBD2	TRBJ2-1	TRBV7-3	CASSFVGTSGGGNNEQFF
NA	TRBJ2-3	TRBV20-1	CSAPQGGQRTDTQYF
TRBD1	TRBJ2-7	TRBV7-8	CASSSPQGQLHYEQYF
NA	TRBJ2-1	TRBV11-2	CASSLGQTQFF
NA	TRBJ1-5	TRBV4-3	CASSQDGGGDQPQHF
TRBD2	TRBJ2-7	TRBV7-9	CASTPSGGVVHEQYF
NA	TRBJ2-5	TRBV28	CASSGGTGAETQYF
TRBD1	TRBJ2-7	TRBV27	CASSLSGTGEAYEQYF
NA	TRBJ1-2	TRBV5-1	CASSSAQGALNPYGYTF
TRBD2	TRBJ2-3	TRBV7-9	CASSLRRGLAGDTQYF
NA	TRBJ1-1	TRBV5-1	CASSSYIAQNTEAFF
NA	TRBJ2-5	TRBV5-1	CASSWTVEETQYF
NA	TRBJ2-6	TRBV27	CASRPIISGANVLTF
TRBD1	TRBJ1-2	TRBV28	CASSRGGTGSNYGYTF
TRBD2	TRBJ2-1	TRBV9	CASSVAQTSGSSYNEQFF
TRBD1	TRBJ2-1	TRBV7-2	CASSPIGTGHNEQFF
NA	TRBJ2-3	TRBV6-1	CASSEPSKGRRVTQYF
NA	TRBJ2-7	TRBV12-3/TRBV12-4	CASSLDGQVYEQYF
TRBD2	TRBJ2-1	TRBV7-3	CASSASPGLGYNEQFF
NA	TRBJ1-1	TRBV11-2	CASSFLGTEAFF
NA	TRBJ2-7	TRBV9	CASTVEMSESYEQYF
TRBD1	TRBJ2-3	TRBV2	CASRATGGGTDTQYF
NA	TRBJ2-7	TRBV10-3	CAINGEPGPEQYF
NA	TRBJ1-1	TRBV6-1	CASRRGDVNTEAFF
TRBD1	TRBJ1-6	TRBV5-1	CASSLAPDRGDSPLHF
NA	TRBJ1-1	TRBV6-1	CASKAPTGRNAEAFF
NA	TRBJ1-5	TRBV11-2	CASSLGRNQPQHF
NA	TRBJ1-1	TRBV3-1	CASSQDPGANTEAFF
NA	TRBJ2-2	TRBV3-1	CASSQLMVNTGELFF
TRBD1	TRBJ2-1	TRBV19	CASSVRIGQGRNNEQFF
NA	TRBJ2-4	TRBV19	CASSREGGTKNIQYF
NA	TRBJ2-7	TRBV4-2	CASQWALDTSSYEQYF
NA	TRBJ1-1	TRBV5-1	CASALEWELNTEAFF
TRBD1	TRBJ1-6	TRBV7-3	CASSWTGNSPLHF
TRBD1	TRBJ2-7	TRBV6-1	CASSWDSLYEQYF
TRBD1	TRBJ1-2	TRBV6-1	CASSFGTGGYYGYTF
NA	TRBJ2-7	TRBV25-1	CASSVGTTYEQYF
TRBD2	TRBJ2-3	TRBV5-1	CASSYGGADTQYF
TRBD1	TRBJ2-1	TRBV4-1	CASSLSMARGYNEQFF
NA	TRBJ1-1	TRBV18	CASSSQTGLVEAFF
NA	TRBJ1-1	TRBV2	CASSANPNTEAFF
NA	TRBJ1-1	TRBV24-1	CATSDSGATEAFF
NA	TRBJ1-5	TRBV7-8	CASSLSFWTTKQPQHF
NA	TRBJ1-5	TRBV18	CASSPGSSRGSNQPQHF
TRBD1	TRBJ1-1	TRBV7-2	CASSLQGSLIPSEAFF
NA	TRBJ2-1	TRBV3-1	CASSPYAGEVEQFF
NA	TRBJ1-6	TRBV20-1	CSATIGTDYSPLHF